Listed below are T cell receptor beta chains from one sample, sequenced in a study of early T cells in non-severe SARS-CoV-2 infection. TCRdb re-called the 5' RACE reads through MiXCR, storing one row per CDR3 protein. The table includes roughly 77,000 distinct CDR3 sequences, around 12% detected once. Sequencing input: whole blood. Receptors originate from an adult who was a healthcare worker with PCR-confirmed SARS-CoV-2 infection or an uninfected control (not recorded which). Each CDR3 is given with its conserved first and last residue. A D gene is named only where the DNA matches it firmly. Size tells how often a clone was seen (once, few, many) or the class of an expanded clone, and some rows leave it out.

V gene: TRBV12-3/TRBV12-4
J gene: TRBJ2-7
clone size: many
D gene: NA
CDR3 DNA: TGTGCCAGCAGTCCCGACAGTGGCGAGCAGTACTTC
CDR3 protein: CASSPDSGEQYF

V gene: TRBV7-6
J gene: TRBJ2-3
clone size: few
D gene: TRBD2
CDR3 DNA: TGTGCCAGCAGCTTAGCTCTCCGGGGGGTTAGCACAGATACGCAGTATTTT
CDR3 protein: CASSLALRGVSTDTQYF

V gene: TRBV20-1
J gene: TRBJ1-1
clone size: NA
D gene: TRBD1
CDR3 DNA: TGCAGTGCTGCACCGCCGACCGGGACAGGGGAGGGAGCTTTCTTT
CDR3 protein: CSAAPPTGTGEGAFF

V gene: TRBV6-5
J gene: TRBJ2-5
clone size: NA
D gene: NA
CDR3 DNA: TGTGCCAGCAGCTCGACATACCAAGAGACCCAGTACTTC
CDR3 protein: CASSSTYQETQYF

V gene: TRBV7-3
J gene: TRBJ2-1
clone size: NA
D gene: TRBD1
CDR3 DNA: TGTGCCAGCAGCTTAAAGGACAGGGTGGATGAGCAGTTCTTC
CDR3 protein: CASSLKDRVDEQFF

V gene: TRBV25-1
J gene: TRBJ1-5
clone size: NA
D gene: NA
CDR3 DNA: TGTGCCAGCAGGGGGGGGTTCAATCAGCCCCAGCATTTT
CDR3 protein: CASRGGFNQPQHF

V gene: TRBV6-5
J gene: TRBJ1-5
clone size: NA
D gene: NA
CDR3 DNA: TGTGCCAGCAGTCTCGCCTCTAGCAATCAGCCCCAGCATTTT
CDR3 protein: CASSLASSNQPQHF

V gene: TRBV12-3/TRBV12-4
J gene: TRBJ2-4
clone size: NA
D gene: NA
CDR3 DNA: TGTGCCAGCAAACCTGGGGGGGCGGCAAACATTCAGTACTTC
CDR3 protein: CASKPGGAANIQYF

V gene: TRBV5-5
J gene: TRBJ2-3
clone size: few
D gene: TRBD1
CDR3 DNA: TGTGCCAGCGCAGGATACAGGGGCGCGGGCACAGATACGCAGTATTTT
CDR3 protein: CASAGYRGAGTDTQYF

V gene: TRBV6-6
J gene: TRBJ1-2
clone size: NA
D gene: NA
CDR3 DNA: TGTGCCAGCAAAGAGCAGGGCAATGGCTACACCTTC
CDR3 protein: CASKEQGNGYTF

V gene: TRBV9
J gene: TRBJ2-2
clone size: once
D gene: TRBD2
CDR3 DNA: TGTGCCAGCAGCCCCGGGACTAGCGTATACACCGGGGAGCTGTTTTTT
CDR3 protein: CASSPGTSVYTGELFF

V gene: TRBV18
J gene: TRBJ2-1
clone size: many
D gene: NA
CDR3 DNA: TGTGCCAGCTCACCTGTTACAACTCCGGGGTATGAGCAGTTCTTC
CDR3 protein: CASSPVTTPGYEQFF

V gene: TRBV2
J gene: TRBJ1-1
clone size: many
D gene: NA
CDR3 DNA: TGTGCCAGTCAAACAGGGTTGAACACTGAAGCTTTCTTT
CDR3 protein: CASQTGLNTEAFF

V gene: TRBV12-3/TRBV12-4
J gene: TRBJ2-3
clone size: NA
D gene: NA
CDR3 DNA: TGTGCCAGCAGGGGGCAGGGTCAGCGAACAGATACGCAGTATTTT
CDR3 protein: CASRGQGQRTDTQYF

V gene: TRBV6-5
J gene: TRBJ1-1
clone size: NA
D gene: TRBD1
CDR3 DNA: TGTGCCAGCAGCCCTGACAGGGGGCAGAACACTGAAGCTTTCTTT
CDR3 protein: CASSPDRGQNTEAFF

V gene: TRBV12-3/TRBV12-4
J gene: TRBJ2-3
clone size: NA
D gene: NA
CDR3 DNA: TGTGCCAGCAGTTTAGGCGTGGGAATCACAGATACGCAGTATTTT
CDR3 protein: CASSLGVGITDTQYF

V gene: TRBV7-6
J gene: TRBJ1-1
clone size: many
D gene: NA
CDR3 DNA: TGTGCCAGCAGCTTAAGACAGAACACTGAAGCTTTCTTT
CDR3 protein: CASSLRQNTEAFF

V gene: TRBV20-1
J gene: TRBJ2-1
clone size: many
D gene: TRBD2
CDR3 DNA: TGCAGTGCTACACTAGCGGGGTACAATGAGCAGTTCTTC
CDR3 protein: CSATLAGYNEQFF

V gene: TRBV6-1
J gene: TRBJ2-5
clone size: many
D gene: TRBD2
CDR3 DNA: TGTGCCAGCAGAAAACCTCCACCCCTAGGACTAGCGGGACAAGAGACCCAGTACTTC
CDR3 protein: CASRKPPPLGLAGQETQYF

V gene: TRBV30
J gene: TRBJ2-7
clone size: few
D gene: NA
CDR3 DNA: TGTGCCTGGAGTTCGGGTTACTACGAGCAGTACTTC
CDR3 protein: CAWSSGYYEQYF

V gene: TRBV3-1
J gene: TRBJ2-7
clone size: NA
D gene: NA
CDR3 DNA: TGTGCCAGCAGCCCGGACGTAACTAATCAGTACTTC
CDR3 protein: CASSPDVTNQYF

V gene: TRBV24-1
J gene: TRBJ1-4
clone size: NA
D gene: TRBD1
CDR3 DNA: TGTGCCACTTCCCAGGGGGATTTCAATGAAAAACTGTTTTTT
CDR3 protein: CATSQGDFNEKLFF

V gene: TRBV21-1
J gene: TRBJ2-4
clone size: many
D gene: NA
CDR3 DNA: TGTGCCAGCAGCAAAGGAGGAACCAGGTGCAGCCAAAACATTCAGTACTTC
CDR3 protein: CASSKGGTRCSQNIQYF

V gene: TRBV6-5
J gene: TRBJ2-1
clone size: NA
D gene: NA
CDR3 DNA: TGTGCCAGCAGTGGTCGGGGGCTTGAGCAGTTCTTC
CDR3 protein: CASSGRGLEQFF

V gene: TRBV18
J gene: TRBJ2-7
clone size: NA
D gene: NA
CDR3 DNA: TGTGCCAGCTCACCGGAGGGCCGCTACGAGCAGTACTTC
CDR3 protein: CASSPEGRYEQYF